Below, one T cell receptor beta chain is given with its context. Its antigen remains unidentified. Generated by immunoSEQ multiplex PCR, the TCRdb table keeps only in-frame clones and is missing some. The sample consists of 34,000 or so clones, 79% of them appearing once. The germline V gene has CDR1 SGHVS and CDR2 FNYEAQ. The germline V and J ends were trimmed by 1 base and 5 bases, with 8 bases remaining between them. The length of the CDR3 is 13 residues. This sample was included in a study of T cells in narcolepsy. Study in general: Patients with NT1 or NT2 and healthy control donors were enrolled. Points from the study as a whole: Some memory CD4+ repertoires had no autoreactive clone sequences. Autoreactive clonotypes reportedly recurred in blood of same and different patients, not controls. Autoreactive HCRT-specific and TRIB2-specific clonotypes were marked in same-patient CSF-versus-blood CD4+ comparisons.

The sequence came from a human donor in good health. The specimen sequenced was memory (CD45RA-) CD4+ T cells from blood. The V and J genes are TRBV7-6 and TRBJ2-5; D call uncertain. DNA of the CDR3: TGTGCCAGCAGCTTAGTGGTCCGGGAGACCCAGTACTTC. Translation: CASSLVVRETQYF.